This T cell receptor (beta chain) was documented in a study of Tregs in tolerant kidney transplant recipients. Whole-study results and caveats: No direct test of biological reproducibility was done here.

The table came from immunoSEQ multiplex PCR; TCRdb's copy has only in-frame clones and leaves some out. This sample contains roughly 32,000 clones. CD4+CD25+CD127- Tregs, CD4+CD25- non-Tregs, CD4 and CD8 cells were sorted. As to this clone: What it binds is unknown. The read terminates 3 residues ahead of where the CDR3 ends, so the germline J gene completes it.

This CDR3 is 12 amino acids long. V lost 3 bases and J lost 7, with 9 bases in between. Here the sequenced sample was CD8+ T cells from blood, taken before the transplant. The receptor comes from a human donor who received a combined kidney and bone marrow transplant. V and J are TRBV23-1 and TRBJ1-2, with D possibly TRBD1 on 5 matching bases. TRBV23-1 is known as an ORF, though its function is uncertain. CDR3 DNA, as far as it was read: TGCGCCAGCAGTCATCAGGGCCGTGGC. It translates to CASSHQGRG. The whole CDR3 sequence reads CASSHQGRGYTF.